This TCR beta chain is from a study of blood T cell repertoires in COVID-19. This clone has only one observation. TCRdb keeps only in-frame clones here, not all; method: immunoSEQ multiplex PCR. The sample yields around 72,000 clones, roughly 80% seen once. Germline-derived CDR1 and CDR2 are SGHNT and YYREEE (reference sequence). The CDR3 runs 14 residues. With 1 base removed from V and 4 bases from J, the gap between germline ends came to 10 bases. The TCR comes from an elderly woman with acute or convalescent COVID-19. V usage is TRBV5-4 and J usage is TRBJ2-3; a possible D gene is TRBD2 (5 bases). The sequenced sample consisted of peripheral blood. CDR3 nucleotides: TGTGCCAGCAGCTTGAGGCTAGCAGCAGATACGCAGTATTTT. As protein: CASSLRLAADTQYF. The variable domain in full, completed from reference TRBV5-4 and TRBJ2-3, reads ETGVTQSPTHLIKTRGQQVTLRCSSQSGHNTVSWYQQALGQGPQFIFQYYREEENGRGNFPPRFSGLQFPNYSSELNVNALELDDSALYLCASSLRLAADTQYFGPGTRLTVL.